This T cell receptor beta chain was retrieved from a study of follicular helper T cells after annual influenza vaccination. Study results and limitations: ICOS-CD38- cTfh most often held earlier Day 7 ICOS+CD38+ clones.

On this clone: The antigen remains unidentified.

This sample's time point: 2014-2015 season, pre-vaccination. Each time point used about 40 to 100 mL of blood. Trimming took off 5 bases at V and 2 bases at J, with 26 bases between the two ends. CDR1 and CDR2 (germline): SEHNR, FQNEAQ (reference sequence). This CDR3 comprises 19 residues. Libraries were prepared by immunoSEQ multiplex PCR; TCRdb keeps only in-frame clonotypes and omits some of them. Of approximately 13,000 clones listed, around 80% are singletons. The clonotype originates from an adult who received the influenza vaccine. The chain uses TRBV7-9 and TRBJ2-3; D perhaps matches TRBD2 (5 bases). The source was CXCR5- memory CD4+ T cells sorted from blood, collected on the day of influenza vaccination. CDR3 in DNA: TGTGCCAGCAGCAACCCTCCCTATAAAGCGGCGGATCCCACAGATACGCAGTATTTT. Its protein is CASSNPPYKAADPTDTQYF.